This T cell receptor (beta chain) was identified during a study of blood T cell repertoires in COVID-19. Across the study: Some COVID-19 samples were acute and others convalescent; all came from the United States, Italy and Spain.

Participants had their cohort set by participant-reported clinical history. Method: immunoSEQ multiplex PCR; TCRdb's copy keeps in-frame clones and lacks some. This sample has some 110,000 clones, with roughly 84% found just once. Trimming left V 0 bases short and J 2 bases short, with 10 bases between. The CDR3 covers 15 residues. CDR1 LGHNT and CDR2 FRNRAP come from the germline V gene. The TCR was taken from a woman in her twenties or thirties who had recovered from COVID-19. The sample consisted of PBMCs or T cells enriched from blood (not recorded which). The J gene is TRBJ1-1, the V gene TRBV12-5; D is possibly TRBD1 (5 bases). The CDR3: CASGLVRQGNTEAFF. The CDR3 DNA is TGTGCTAGTGGTTTGGTACGGCAGGGCAACACTGAAGCTTTCTTT.